The 27 T cell receptor beta chains reported below all come from one sample, sequenced in a study of response to subunit inactivated influenza vaccine. TCRdb reanalysed the RT-PCR reads using MiXCR and keeps one entry per CDR3 protein. The sample includes fewer than 550,000 distinct CDR3 sequences, 25% of them seen just once. Specimen: CD4+ T cells sorted from PBMCs, collected 5 days after vaccination. Receptor source: a middle-aged man who received an inactivated influenza vaccine.

The CDR3 here is CASSISGREEQYF. The CDR3 bases are TGCGCCAGCAGCATATCGGGCAGGGAGGAGCAGTACTTC. V and J are TRBV10-2 and TRBJ2-7, with D tentatively TRBD1 or TRBD2 (5 bases each). The CDR3 is made up of 13 amino acids. The germline V and J ends were trimmed by 6 bases and 7 bases, with 16 bases remaining between them. In germline, CDR1 is WSHSY, CDR2 SAAADI.

This clonotype was observed a few times. This rearrangement joins TRBV12-3 or TRBV12-4 to TRBJ1-2, with a tentative D call TRBD1 (6 bases). V was trimmed by 5 bases and J by 7 bases, leaving 14 bases between them. CDR3 length equals 13 residues. CDR3 DNA sequence: TGTGCCAGCAGTGCAGCCGCAGGGGTTGGCTACACCTTC. Its translation: CASSAAAGVGYTF.

The V gene is TRBV7-3, the J gene TRBJ2-3; a weak D match, TRBD1 (5 bases). CDR3 length: 15 residues. Germline lookup yields CDR1 SGHTA and CDR2 FQGTGA. Deletions cut 4 bases from V and 0 bases from J, with 11 bases between. The CDR3 sequence is CASSSRGVSTDTQYF. The CDR3 DNA follows: TGTGCCAGCAGCTCAAGGGGCGTTAGCACAGATACGCAGTATTTT.

V usage is TRBV12-3 or TRBV12-4 and J usage is TRBJ1-5, with D perhaps matching TRBD1 (6 bases). V dropped 4 bases and J dropped 0 bases, with 7 bases sitting between them. This CDR3 is built from 14 residues. The CDR3 region is CASSWTASNQPQHF. CDR3 DNA: TGTGCCAGCAGTTGGACAGCTAGCAATCAGCCCCAGCATTTT.

This clonotype occurred a few times. The V and J genes are TRBV11-2 and TRBJ2-5; no clear D. Germline V lookup: CDR1 SGHAT, CDR2 FQNNGV. The CDR3 contains 13 residues. Trimming stripped 0 bases from V and 3 bases from J, with 5 bases between. The CDR3, as DNA: TGTGCCAGCAGCTTAGAACGGAAAGAGACCCAGTACTTC. It codes for CASSLERKETQYF.

The rearrangement joins TRBV15 to TRBJ1-2; 12 bases align to TRBD1. CDR1 and CDR2 from the germline V gene are LNHNV and YYDKDF (reference sequence). The CDR3 contains 15 residues. The trim removed 8 bases at V and 3 bases at J, leaving 7 bases unmatched. The CDR3 spells CATRGQGAGYYGYTF. The CDR3 region has the DNA TGTGCCACCCGGGGACAGGGGGCAGGTTACTATGGCTACACCTTC.

This clonotype occurred many times. The chain has TRBV5-1 and TRBJ2-3; tentatively, D is TRBD1 (5 bases). Per germline, CDR1 SGHRS and CDR2 YFSETQ. The ends were cut back, 2 bases at V and 2 bases at J, with 9 bases in the middle. The CDR3 totals 14 residues. The CDR3 region is CASSFQGNTDTQYF. The DNA of the CDR3 is TGCGCCAGCAGCTTCCAGGGAAACACAGATACGCAGTATTTT.

The V and J genes are TRBV29-1 and TRBJ2-7; 7 positions agree with TRBD1. CDR3 length: 15 residues. V was clipped by 5 bases and J by 2 bases; unmatched bases: 12. Germline V lookup: CDR1 SQVTM, CDR2 ANQGSEA. The CDR3 region is CSVSLGRTGPYEQYF. For the CDR3, the DNA is TGCAGCGTTTCTCTGGGGCGGACAGGTCCCTACGAGCAGTACTTC.

The sample holds a few counts of this clonotype. The rearrangement joins TRBV7-2 to TRBJ2-7; 11 positions agree with TRBD2. CDR3 length: 15 residues. J gave up 3 bases and V 4 bases, and 5 bases lay outside the gene matches. Germline CDR1 and CDR2: SGHTA and FQGNSA. For the CDR3, the DNA is TGTGCCAGCAGCTGGGGGACTAGCGGTATCTACGAGCAGTACTTC. Amino acid sequence: CASSWGTSGIYEQYF.

The rearrangement uses TRBV3-1 and TRBJ2-3, with D unresolved. Between the trimmed V and J ends, which lost 1 base and 0 bases, there was a span of 8 bases. The CDR3 has 15 residues. Germline CDR1 is LGHDT and CDR2 is YNNKEL (reference sequence). CDR3 nucleotides: TGTGCCAGCAGCCAAGGACTGTCTAGCACAGATACGCAGTATTTT. Its protein product is CASSQGLSSTDTQYF.

The V and J genes are TRBV7-9 and TRBJ2-5, with a possible D match to TRBD1 (7 bases). V was trimmed by 5 bases and J by 2 bases, leaving 15 bases between them. This CDR3 has 15 amino acids. The V gene's germline CDR1 is SEHNR and CDR2 FQNEAQ (reference sequence). The CDR3 sequence: CASSRGDSQQETQYF. The CDR3 DNA reads TGTGCCAGCAGCAGGGGGGACAGTCAACAAGAGACCCAGTACTTC.

This sequence joins TRBV5-1 and TRBJ2-1; 10 positions agree with TRBD2. The germline gives CDR1 SGHRS, CDR2 YFSETQ. The V segment lost 1 base and the J segment 4 bases; nucleotides outside the gene matches: 5. The CDR3 is 16 residues long. The CDR3 DNA is TGCGCCAGCAGCTTGACAGCGGGGGGGCATTACAATGAGCAGTTCTTC. Its translation: CASSLTAGGHYNEQFF.

The chain employs TRBV9 and TRBJ2-3, with D tentatively TRBD2 (6 bases). This CDR3 comprises 14 residues. Per the germline V gene, CDR1 is SGDLS and CDR2 is YYNGEE. The V and J ends lost 4 bases and 8 bases respectively, with 17 bases between them. CDR3 loop: CASSPPAGTGTQYF. The CDR3 DNA is TGTGCCAGCAGCCCCCCCGCGGGGACGGGTACGCAGTATTTT.

The genes are TRBV20-1 and TRBJ2-7; D is possibly TRBD2 (6 bases). The CDR3 is made up of 15 amino acids. Per the germline V gene, CDR1 is DFQATT and CDR2 is SNEGSKA (reference sequence). Between the trimmed V and J ends, which lost 6 bases and 3 bases, there was a span of 21 bases. The CDR3 DNA is TGCAGTGCGGGGGGACGGCCCTACTATTTCTACGAGCAGTACTTC. This sequence encodes CSAGGRPYYFYEQYF.

The chain combines TRBV20-1 with TRBJ2-3; 12 bases line up with TRBD2. This CDR3 region has 18 residues. Losses at the gene ends were 6 bases for V and 2 bases for J; bases not matched to a gene: 15. Germline V lookup: CDR1 DFQATT, CDR2 SNEGSKA (reference sequence). CDR3 sequence reads: CSAPTSGGFHLNTDTQYF. CDR3 nucleotides: TGCAGTGCACCGACTAGCGGGGGATTCCATCTTAACACAGATACGCAGTATTTT.

The chain employs TRBV7-9 and TRBJ2-1; D might be TRBD1 or TRBD2, each matching 5 bases. Germline lookup yields CDR1 SEHNR and CDR2 FQNEAQ (reference sequence). The V gene lost 3 bases and the J gene lost 9 bases, with 21 bases spanning the gap. The CDR3 covers 16 residues. DNA for the CDR3: TGTGCCAGCAGCTTGGCCGGGACCCTCCAATTGGGTGAGCAGTTCTTC. It codes for CASSLAGTLQLGEQFF. The whole variable domain, filled in from reference TRBV7-9 and TRBJ2-1, reads DTGVSQNPRHKITKRGQNVTFRCDPISEHNRLYWYRQTLGQGPEFLTYFQNEAQLEKSRLLSDRFSAERPKGSFSTLEIQRTEQGDSAMYLCASSLAGTLQLGEQFFGPGTRLTVL.

This clonotype turned up a few times. This rearrangement joins TRBV7-2 to TRBJ2-2; 11 bases line up with TRBD1. This CDR3 has 17 residues. The V and J ends lost 2 bases and 1 base, in that order; junction bases with no gene match: 3. Germline assignment: CDR1 SGHTA and CDR2 FQGNSA. CDR3 residues: CASSLTGTGGNTGELFF. The DNA of the CDR3 is TGTGCCAGCAGCTTAACCGGGACAGGGGGGAACACCGGGGAGCTGTTTTTT.

In its sample, this clonotype was seen once. The chain uses TRBV19 and TRBJ1-5; D is possibly TRBD1 (5 bases). CDR1 is LNHDA, CDR2 SQIVND, per germline (reference sequence). This CDR3 has 14 amino acids. Trimming cost V 5 bases and J 5 bases, with 13 bases left between them. The CDR3 DNA follows: TGTGCCAGTAGTGTTCGCGGGGGGTATCAGCCCCAGCATTTT. Its protein product is CASSVRGGYQPQHF.

This clonotype came up a few times. The CDR3, as DNA: TGCGCCAGTGGGCGGGAGGCTGCAGATACGCAGTATTTT. Translated, it gives CASGREAADTQYF. This rearrangement joins TRBV5-1 to TRBJ2-3; TRBD2 agrees at 8 bases. Germline CDR1 reads SGHRS; CDR2 reads YFSETQ. V lost 8 bases, J lost 4 bases, and 6 bases stayed unmatched. The CDR3 contains 13 residues.

The chain recombines TRBV5-1 with TRBJ1-1; TRBD1 aligns across 7 bases. This CDR3 has 16 amino acids. The ends lost 5 bases at V and 0 bases at J; junction bases unmatched: 10. CDR1 SGHRS and CDR2 YFSETQ come from the germline V gene. Here the CDR3 DNA reads TGCGCCAGCAGGGGGGGACAGCACAGCCTGAACACTGAAGCTTTCTTT. It translates to CASRGGQHSLNTEAFF.

This clonotype occurred a few times. The gene calls are TRBV27 and TRBJ1-1; D perhaps matches TRBD1 (5 bases). Between the trimmed V and J ends, which lost 5 bases and 7 bases, there was a span of 17 bases. The length of the CDR3 is 14 residues. Germline V gene lookup returns CDR1 MNHEY and CDR2 SMNVEV (reference sequence). Here the CDR3 DNA reads TGTGCCAGCAGTGGACGGGAAAGGGGCGGTGAAGCTTTCTTT. It translates to CASSGRERGGEAFF.

A few counts support this clonotype. V usage is TRBV11-2 and J usage is TRBJ2-3; 11 bases fit TRBD1. V shed 1 base, J shed 6 bases, and the junction held 0 bases outside the gene matches. The CDR3 is 14 amino acids. From germline, CDR1 is SGHAT and CDR2 FQNNGV. CDR3 sequence reads: CASSLGDRGDTQYF. In nucleotides, the CDR3 is TGTGCCAGCAGCTTAGGGGACAGGGGGGATACGCAGTATTTT.

The chain has TRBV5-1 and TRBJ2-5; D gene uncertain. The ends were cut back, 1 base at V and 5 bases at J, with 12 bases in the middle. Germline V lookup: CDR1 SGHRS, CDR2 YFSETQ. The CDR3 is 14 amino acids. The CDR3 nucleotides read TGCGCCAGCAGCTTGAGGCCCGCTCCGGAGACCCAGTACTTC. Translating gives CASSLRPAPETQYF.

This clonotype occurred a few times. This chain uses TRBV5-1 with TRBJ1-1, with TRBD1 matching over 7 bases. The CDR3 totals 14 residues. J was trimmed by 1 base and V by 5 bases; bases with no gene match: 5. The germline CDR1 and CDR2 sequences are SGHRS and YFSETQ. CDR3 nucleotide sequence: TGCGCCAGCAGGTTGACAGGGCCGAACACTGAAGCTTTCTTT. Protein: CASRLTGPNTEAFF.

The gene calls are TRBV6-2 or TRBV6-3 and TRBJ2-3, with 9 bases fitting TRBD1. The germline CDR1 and CDR2 sequences are MNHEY and SVGEGT. Losses at the gene ends were 6 bases for V and 1 base for J; bases not matched to a gene: 5. The CDR3 covers 15 residues. CDR3 sequence reads: CASSRRTGGTDTQYF. CDR3 nucleotide sequence: TGTGCCAGCAGCAGAAGGACAGGGGGCACAGATACGCAGTATTTT.

The rearrangement links TRBV7-9 to TRBJ2-1, with 7 bases lining up with TRBD2. CDR1 SEHNR and CDR2 FQNEAQ come from the germline V gene (reference sequence). Unmatched junction bases numbered 4, after V lost 5 bases and J lost 12 bases. The CDR3 runs 11 residues. The CDR3 here is CASSLGEGQFF. For the CDR3, the DNA is TGTGCCAGCAGCCTGGGGGAGGGGCAGTTCTTC.

The chain employs TRBV12-3 or TRBV12-4 and TRBJ2-2; 10 bases match TRBD1. V trimming: 5 bases; J trimming: 5 bases; junction bases outside the gene matches: 8. The CDR3 spans 16 residues. The CDR3 bases are TGTGCCAGCAGTAGACCGGGACAGGGGTATACCGGGGAGCTGTTTTTT. As protein: CASSRPGQGYTGELFF.